The 10 T cell receptor beta chains listed next were all sequenced from one sample in a study of cytomegalovirus exposure and HLA in healthy donors. Researchers ran the PCR with 60 Vbeta and 13 Jbeta primers. Method: immunoSEQ multiplex PCR; TCRdb's copy keeps in-frame clones and lacks some. The sample gives some 150,000 clones, about 85% of which show up once; about 2.3% is in the top ten. The sequencing input was PBMCs. The receptor set was obtained from a woman aged 18-30 years in good health and CMV-seronegative.

The chain combines TRBV6-1 with TRBJ1-2; 9 nucleotides align to TRBD1. The CDR3 runs 15 residues. Germline trimming cut 7 bases from V and 7 bases from J; bases unmatched to any gene: 13. CDR1 is MNHNS and CDR2 is SASEGT in the germline V gene. CDR3 protein: CASTNLQGQGRGYTF. CDR3 DNA: TGTGCCAGCACCAACCTCCAGGGACAGGGACGTGGCTACACCTTC.

This clone has just a few counts. V and J are TRBV9 and TRBJ2-1; 7 nucleotides line up with TRBD1. Germline values: CDR1 SGDLS, CDR2 YYNGEE. V dropped 2 bases and J dropped 8; count of bases not matched to a gene: 4. The CDR3 has 13 residues. The CDR3 sequence: CASSVDRAHEQFF. Here the CDR3 DNA reads TGTGCCAGCAGCGTCGACAGGGCCCATGAGCAGTTCTTC. The variable domain in full, with the rest retrieved from reference TRBV9 and TRBJ2-1, is DSGVTQTPKHLITATGQRVTLRCSPRSGDLSVYWYQQSLDQGLQFLIQYYNGEERAKGNILERFSAQQFPDLHSELNLSSLELGDSALYFCASSVDRAHEQFFGPGTRLTVL.

The chain uses TRBV7-2 and TRBJ1-5, with D perhaps matching TRBD1 (6 bases). CDR1 SGHTA and CDR2 FQGNSA come from the germline V gene. This CDR3 contains 16 residues. The ends were cut back, 5 bases at V and 0 bases at J, with 14 bases in the middle. The CDR3 loop reads CASSPWGGLSNQPQHF. CDR3 DNA: TGTGCCAGCAGCCCATGGGGGGGGCTTAGCAATCAGCCCCAGCATTTT.

The chain links TRBV11-2 to TRBJ2-7; D might be TRBD2 (5 bases). Germline lookup yields CDR1 SGHAT and CDR2 FQNNGV. Trimming stripped 1 base from V and 2 bases from J, with 15 bases between. This CDR3 has 16 residues. CDR3 sequence reads: CASSLGWAPGTYEQYF. CDR3 nucleotides: TGTGCCAGCAGCTTAGGATGGGCCCCGGGAACCTACGAGCAGTACTTC. Full variable domain (remainder filled in from reference TRBV11-2 and TRBJ2-7): EAGVAQSPRYKIIEKRQSVAFWCNPISGHATLYWYQQILGQGPKLLIQFQNNGVVDDSQLPKDRFSAERLKGVDSTLKIQPAKLEDSAVYLCASSLGWAPGTYEQYFGPGTRLTVT.

The rearrangement uses TRBV11-2 and TRBJ2-7; TRBD2 aligns across 7 bases. Trimming cost V 1 base and J 2 bases; bases outside gene matches: 8. The CDR3 is made up of 16 amino acids. CDR1 is SGHAT, CDR2 FQNNGV, per germline. CDR3 loop: CASSLVPSGGPYEQYF. For the CDR3, the DNA is TGTGCCAGCAGCTTAGTTCCTTCGGGAGGCCCCTACGAGCAGTACTTC.

The V gene is TRBV29-1, the J gene TRBJ2-1, with D tentatively TRBD2 (6 bases). Germline CDR1 SQVTM, CDR2 ANQGSEA. The CDR3 has 13 amino acids. V dropped 0 bases and J dropped 5 bases, with 8 bases sitting between them. In DNA form, the CDR3 reads TGCAGCGTTGAAGATCCGGGGGACAATGAGCAGTTCTTC. It is translated as CSVEDPGDNEQFF.

This clone was observed a handful of times. This chain links TRBV7-2 with TRBJ2-2, with 7 bases lining up with TRBD1. The V and J ends lost 5 bases and 7 bases, in that order; junction bases with no gene match: 10. The germline V gene encodes CDR1 SGHTA and CDR2 FQGNSA. The CDR3 covers 15 residues. CDR3 sequence: CASSARQGDIGELFF. CDR3 DNA: TGTGCCAGCAGCGCCCGGCAGGGGGACATCGGGGAGCTGTTTTTT.

CDR3 region: CASSSGQSYFVPHF. The CDR3 region has the DNA TGTGCCAGCAGTTCTGGACAGTCCTATTTTGTGCCGCATTTT. The chain recombines TRBV28 with TRBJ1-5, with D tentatively TRBD1 (6 bases). CDR1 is MDHEN and CDR2 is SYDVKM in the germline V gene. The CDR3 has 14 amino acids. Trimming stripped 4 bases from V and 15 bases from J, with 22 bases between.

This sequence joins TRBV19 and TRBJ2-4, with a tentative D call TRBD2 (5 bases). Germline V gene lookup returns CDR1 LNHDA and CDR2 SQIVND (reference sequence). The CDR3 totals 15 residues. V gave up 3 bases and J gave up 8 bases, with 17 bases separating them. The CDR3 region is CASSIEGWGRDIQYF. The CDR3 DNA sequence: TGTGCCAGTAGTATCGAGGGTTGGGGAAGAGACATTCAGTACTTC.

With respect to this clone: Mismatch with germline at one junction end may stem from a read error. This sequence joins TRBV7-9 and TRBJ1-2; D is unclear. The CDR3 covers 13 residues. Looked up from germline, CDR1 is SEHNR and CDR2 is FQNEAQ (reference sequence). The CDR3 is CSSSLVDFYGYTF. The CDR3, as DNA: TGTTCCAGCAGCTTAGTGGACTTCTATGGCTACACCTTC.